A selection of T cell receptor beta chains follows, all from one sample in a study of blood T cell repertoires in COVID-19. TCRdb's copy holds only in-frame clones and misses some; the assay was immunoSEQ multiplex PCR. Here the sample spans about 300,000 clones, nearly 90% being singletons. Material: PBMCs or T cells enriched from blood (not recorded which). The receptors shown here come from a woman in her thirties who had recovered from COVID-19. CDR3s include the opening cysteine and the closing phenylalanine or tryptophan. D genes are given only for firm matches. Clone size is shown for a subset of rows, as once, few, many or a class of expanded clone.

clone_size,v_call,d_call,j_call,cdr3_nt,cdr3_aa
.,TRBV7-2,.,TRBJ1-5,TGTGCCAGCAGCTTAGTAACAGGGAAAGGACAGCCCCAGCATTTT,CASSLVTGKGQPQHF
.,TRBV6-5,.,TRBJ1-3,TGTGCCAGCAGTTACTCTTGGGCCGGCCTTCGAAACACCATATATTTT,CASSYSWAGLRNTIYF
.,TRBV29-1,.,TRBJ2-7,TGCAGCGTGGACCCGGGACTTGGCTACGAGCAGTACTTC,CSVDPGLGYEQYF
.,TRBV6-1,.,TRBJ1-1,TGTGCCAGCAGTGGTCTCAGGGGCCCGGAAGCTTTCTTT,CASSGLRGPEAFF
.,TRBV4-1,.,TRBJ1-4,TGCGCCAGCAGCCTCGGAGTCCAAGAAAAACTGTTTTTT,CASSLGVQEKLFF
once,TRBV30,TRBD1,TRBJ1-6,TGTGCCTGGAGTGAGGGGGCCACATCACCCCTCCACTTT,CAWSEGATSPLHF
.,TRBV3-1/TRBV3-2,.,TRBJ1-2,TGTGCCAGCAGCCACAGCGGGAACTATGGCTACACCTTC,CASSHSGNYGYTF
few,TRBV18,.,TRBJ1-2,TGTGCCAGCTCTGGCCCCCAGGGTCTCGGTGGCTACACCTTC,CASSGPQGLGGYTF
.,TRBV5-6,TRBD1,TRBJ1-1,TGTGCCAGCAGCTGGACAGGGAGGAACACTGAAGCTTTCTTT,CASSWTGRNTEAFF
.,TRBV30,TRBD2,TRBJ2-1,TGTGCGGGGACCGGCGGGGGGAATGAGCAGTTCTTC,CAGTGGGNEQFF
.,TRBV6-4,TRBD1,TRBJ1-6,TGTGCCAGCAGGGACAGGGGAATCAATTCACCCCTCCACTTT,CASRDRGINSPLHF
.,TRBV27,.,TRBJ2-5,TGTGCCAGTAAGATCGGGGGTCGAGAGACCCAGTACTTC,CASKIGGRETQYF
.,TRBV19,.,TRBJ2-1,TGTGCCAGTAGTATGGAGGACTTCAATGAGCAGTTCTTC,CASSMEDFNEQFF
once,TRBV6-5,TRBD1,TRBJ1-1,TGTGCCAGCAGTTACAACGGACAGGGGAACACTGAAGCTTTCTTT,CASSYNGQGNTEAFF
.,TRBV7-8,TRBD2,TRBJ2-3,TGTGCCAGCAGCTTAGGAAGACTAGCGGGCGTAGATACGCAGTATTTT,CASSLGRLAGVDTQYF
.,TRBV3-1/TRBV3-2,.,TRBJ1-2,TGTGCCAGCAGCCGAGACGGCTATGGCTACACCTTC,CASSRDGYGYTF
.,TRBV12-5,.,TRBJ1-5,TGTGCTAGTGAAGGCGACTATCACCCCAATCAGCCCCAGCATTTT,CASEGDYHPNQPQHF
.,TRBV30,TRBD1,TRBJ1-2,TGTGCCTGGAAGAGCTTCAGGACAGGGAGCGGTGACGATGGCTACACCTTC,CAWKSFRTGSGDDGYTF
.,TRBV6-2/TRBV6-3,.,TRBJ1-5,TGTGCCAGCAGCATATCAGGGGATATGGGCAATCAGCCCCAGCATTTT,CASSISGDMGNQPQHF
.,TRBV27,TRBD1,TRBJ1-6,TGTGCCAGCAGTTGGGACAGGGGAATGGCACCCCTCCACTTT,CASSWDRGMAPLHF
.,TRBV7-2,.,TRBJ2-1,TGTGCCAGCAGCCCAACAAGACCGGGGGTTTACAATGAGCAGTTCTTC,CASSPTRPGVYNEQFF
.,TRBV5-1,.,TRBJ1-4,TGCGCCAGCAGCCCACAGGGAGAGAATGAAAAACTGTTTTTT,CASSPQGENEKLFF
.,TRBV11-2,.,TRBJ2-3,TGTGCCAGCAGCCCCGGCACAGATACGCAGTATTTT,CASSPGTDTQYF
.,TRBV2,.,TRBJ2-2,TGTGCCAGCAGTCGGGACAACACGAACACCGGGGAGCTGTTTTTT,CASSRDNTNTGELFF
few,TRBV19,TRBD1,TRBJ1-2,TGTGCCAGTAGTATAACCCTCGGACAGGGGCCGAACTATGGCTACACCTTC,CASSITLGQGPNYGYTF
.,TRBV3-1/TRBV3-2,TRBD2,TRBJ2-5,TGTGCCAGCAGCCAAGATCAGAGCGGGGGGGCCCTGGGCGGAGGAGAGACCCAGTACTTC,CASSQDQSGGALGGGETQYF
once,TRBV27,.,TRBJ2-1,TGTGCCAGCAGTTTATCGATGACACTAGCCGAGCAGTTCTTC,CASSLSMTLAEQFF
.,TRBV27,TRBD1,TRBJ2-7,TGTGCCAGCAGCGAACTTCGGGGACAGGGGCTCGGTAAGCAGTACTTC,CASSELRGQGLGKQYF
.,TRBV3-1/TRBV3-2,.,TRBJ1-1,TGTGCCAGCAGCCGGACGGGGAGGGGAAACAAGATGTCCGGCGCTTTCTTT,CASSRTGRGNKMSGAFF
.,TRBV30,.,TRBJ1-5,TGTGCCTGGAGTGAGGGGGGGCGTAGCAATCAGCCCCAGCATTTT,CAWSEGGRSNQPQHF
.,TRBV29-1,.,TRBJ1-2,TGCAGCGTTGGCGGGGAGCCTAAGGAGGGCTATGGCTACACCTTC,CSVGGEPKEGYGYTF
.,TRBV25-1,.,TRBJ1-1,TGTGCCAGCAGTGAATACGGGGGTTGGGGCACTGAAGCTTTCTTT,CASSEYGGWGTEAFF
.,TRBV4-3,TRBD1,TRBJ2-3,TGCGCCAGCAGCCGGGGACAGGGGGCGTTGGCAGATACGCAGTATTTT,CASSRGQGALADTQYF
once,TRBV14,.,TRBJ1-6,TGTGCCAGCAGCCAAGTACTATACGTGGCACCCCTCCACTTT,CASSQVLYVAPLHF
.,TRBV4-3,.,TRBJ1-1,TGCGCCAGCAGCGCAGGGCCCCTACGCGGTTTCACTGAAGCTTTCTTT,CASSAGPLRGFTEAFF
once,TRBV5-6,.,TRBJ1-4,TGTGCCAGCAGCTTGCGGGGGGAAAAACTGTTTTTT,CASSLRGEKLFF
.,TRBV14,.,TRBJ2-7,TGTGCCAGCAGTACTACAGGGATCTACGAGCAGTACTTC,CASSTTGIYEQYF
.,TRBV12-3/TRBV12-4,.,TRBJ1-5,TGTGCCAGCGGCGGGAATCAGCCCCAGCATTTT,CASGGNQPQHF
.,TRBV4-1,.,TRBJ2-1,TGCGCCAGCAGCCAATCCTCTGGGACAAGGTACAATGAGCAGTTCTTC,CASSQSSGTRYNEQFF
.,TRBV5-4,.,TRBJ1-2,TGTGCCAGCAGTCAGGGGCGAGATCAGACCTATGGCTACACCTTC,CASSQGRDQTYGYTF
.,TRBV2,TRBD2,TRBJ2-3,TGTGCCAGCAGTGAACTGGGGACTAGCGGGGGGCTTCGACCCTCACACGGACGTAAGGATACGCAGTATTTT,CASSELGTSGGLRPSHGRKDTQYF
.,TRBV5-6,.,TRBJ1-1,TGTGCCAGCAGCTTGGGGGTCGGCCTTCAGGGGCTCCCTGAAGCTTTCTTT,CASSLGVGLQGLPEAFF